This TCR beta chain was profiled in a study of T cell repertoires in cytomegalovirus infection. Study-level background: From public TCR beta signatures came an indication of both CMV infection and matching HLA type.

Findings of the study overall: CMV-specific TCR beta clonotypes restricted by HLA-C were the ones dominating the ex vivo response. Carriers of CMV and the relevant HLA type were discriminated by public TCR beta frequency.

Germline V gene data show CDR1 as SGHTA and CDR2 as FQGNSA. V dropped 5 bases and J dropped 7 bases, with 17 bases sitting between them. The CDR3 contains 15 residues. The sample holds many counts of this clonotype. Its target is unknown. One entry per CDR3 protein, called by TCRdb with MiXCR from the reads. The profile shows roughly 300,000 distinct CDR3 sequences, about 26% of them singletons. This receptor was identified in a human donor in good health (CMV status not recorded). Some clones in this sample may be carry-over from other donors' samples. The rearrangement joins TRBV7-2 to TRBJ2-2; D possibly corresponds to TRBD2 (6 bases). Sequenced: PBMCs. In nucleotides, the CDR3 is TGTGCCAGCAGCCCTGGGGGGATCGACCGCGGGGAGCTGTTTTTT. Amino acids: CASSPGGIDRGELFF.